This T cell receptor (beta chain) originates from a study of identical twins (dated by TCRdb to the mid-2010s). The study in broad terms: TCR alpha and beta repertoires from monozygotic twins, unrelated adults of various ages and cord blood were deep-sequenced to test whether fetal clonotypes persist. To rule out contamination, the twin experiments were replicated at different times with different library preparation protocols.

Only healthy Caucasian donors were included. Three pairs of female monozygotic twins, all aged roughly 18 to 29 years, made up the twin cohort. Miltenyi CD45RO+ enrichment and human naive T-cell isolation kits were used to isolate memory (CD45RO+) and naive T cells from PBMC. On the study overall, not on this receptor specifically: Out-of-frame TCR alpha sharing in monozygotic twins was systematically underestimated by recombination models, whereas sharing between unrelated individuals was in agreement with the recombination models. Excess twin sharing in beta out-of-frame sequences was weaker because fewer shared sequences lowered the signal-to-noise ratio. Fewer insertions were carried by abundant cord blood beta clonotypes, a similar but weaker trend appeared in young adult naive repertoires, and no such trend appeared in memory repertoires. Because the same donors could not be followed over many years, conclusions were based on cross-sectional statistical analysis. Compared with coincidental sharing between unrelated individuals, out-of-frame TCR alpha sequences shared between twins had an excess of sequences with low generation probability. Zero-insertion analyses could be partly confounded by invariant T cells such as MAIT and iNKT, although diverse VJ usage argued against such confounding for most clonotypes.

Library preparation was by 5' RACE. The sequencing machine was an Illumina HiSeq 2000. Template switching introduced a universal primer binding site; the final cDNA contained a unique molecular identifier, enabling accurate counting of TCR cDNA molecules. Specific primers in the conserved constant-segment region were used to synthesize first-strand cDNA for TCR alpha and beta chains. To control for contamination, every cDNA library carried two barcodes: a SMART-Mk sample barcode plus Illumina barcodes. TruSeq adapter sequences along with Illumina sample barcodes were introduced in two successive PCR steps. The TCR alpha and beta cDNA libraries were sequenced on the Illumina HiSeq platform using custom primers. On the study's bioinformatics: MiGEC was used to process raw reads and extract unique molecular identifiers, and MiXCR was used to find CDR3 positions. Recombination models were inferred per individual with the repgenHMM and IGoR tools using an EM algorithm. The tcR package in R was used for shared clonotype analysis, with sharing normalized by the product of cloneset sizes. To study raw recombination without the effects of thymic and clonal selection, out-of-frame nonproductive sequences were analyzed. TCRdb reworked the public reads: Q25 trimming with fastp, MiXCR clone assembly, productive beta chains retained. Rows merge per CDR3 protein into single entries with the most common DNA and genes. The V and J calls were not made by the authors but by TCRdb's processing. For this sample the table gives about 20,000 distinct CDR3 sequences, of which just under 70% were detected only once. The ten most abundant clones make up approximately 6% of the sample.

There are 15 amino acids in the CDR3, from cysteine to phenylalanine inclusive. This entry keeps only the CDR3 DNA: 45 bases, framed from base 1. Between the V and J ends, shortened by 0 bases and 4 bases respectively, the junction contains 10 bases. For this clonotype: Its antigen target is currently unknown. No clone much larger than this one lies a single base away; base qualities are absent.

The sequence was obtained from a woman between 18 and 29 years old in good health. This table probably holds off-target reads from a library built for another chain. The source material was memory (CD45RO+) T cells sorted from blood. The cell subset or site label, as the study defines it: CD45RO+ enriched T cells. The chain is made from TRBV23-1 and TRBJ2-1; confidence is insufficient to name the D gene. TRBV23-1 is known as an ORF, though its function is uncertain. This receptor carries the CDR3 CASSQSIRPYNEQFF. The base sequence is TGCGCCAGCAGTCAATCGATTAGACCATACAATGAGCAGTTCTTC.